A selection of T cell receptor beta chains follows, all from one sample in a study of blood T cell repertoires in COVID-19. Sequenced by immunoSEQ multiplex PCR; TCRdb stores in-frame clones only, minus some. The data contain 260,000 or so clones, roughly 89% of them singletons. The sequenced sample consisted of PBMCs or T cells enriched from blood (not recorded which). The source is a woman in her 30s with acute COVID-19. Both conserved end residues are part of each CDR3.

v_call | cdr3_aa
TRBV7-2 | CASSSGLAREQYF
TRBV11-2 | CASSSLAGSRRNEQFF
TRBV18 | CASSPGTDWGNQPQHF
TRBV27 | CASSPMRRSPLHF
TRBV20-1 | CSASLDRAAYEQYF
TRBV4-1 | CASSQYRDSNQPQHF
TRBV27 | CASSLSIQGAAEAFF
TRBV30 | CAVWAGTEMDTGELFF
TRBV3-1/TRBV3-2 | CASSQGQITNYGYTF
TRBV25-1 | CASSERTDSNQPQHF
TRBV6-5 | CASSRDRNYGYTF
TRBV11-2 | CASSLEREQETQYF
TRBV5-5 | CASSFPGQPQHF
TRBV28 | CASISGQGASQPQHF
TRBV11-1 | CASSLGRGQNQPQHF
TRBV2 | CASRPRVNSNQPQHF
TRBV6-2/TRBV6-3 | CASSYSRSGGADTQYF
TRBV6-1 | CASSELTSGGSYEQYF
TRBV4-1 | CASSQGSGSYEQYF
TRBV4-1 | CASSPLERGVTDTQYF
TRBV19 | CASSPRRAGWNTGELFF
TRBV19 | CASGNRGVKNTEAFF
TRBV7-8 | CASSFSGMNTEAFF
TRBV4-2 | CASSQDLENTGELFF
TRBV6-2/TRBV6-3 | CASSYVRGGYNEQFF
TRBV2 | CASRSEGNLRNTIYF
TRBV5-4 | CASSLDRYSYEQYF
TRBV4-1 | CASSQETGTNTGELFF
TRBV4-1 | CASSQVRPLPGQYVSNQPQHF
TRBV29-1 | CSVEDLQSYEQYF
TRBV27 | CASSFYRDINQPQHF
TRBV7-2 | CASSLAYHFEQYF
TRBV27 | CASSFDQGVGYTF
TRBV19 | CASSGGNYEQYF
TRBV5-1 | CASSLVVITGELFF
TRBV10-3 | CAITPDSVYGYTF
TRBV2 | CASSEQGDNEQYF
TRBV5-6 | CASSFVDRYLGNSPLHF
TRBV15 | CATSPRTSSYEQYF
TRBV10-2 | CASIESLAGKGTQYF
TRBV6-5 | CASGQDSSYNSPLHF
TRBV6-5 | CASSHNTKEKLFF
TRBV5-1 | CASSLEETAYGYTF
TRBV4-1 | CASSQGGPGGNTGELFF
TRBV19 | CASSIVVGQLNQPQHF
TRBV6-5 | CASSPTGYSNQPQHF